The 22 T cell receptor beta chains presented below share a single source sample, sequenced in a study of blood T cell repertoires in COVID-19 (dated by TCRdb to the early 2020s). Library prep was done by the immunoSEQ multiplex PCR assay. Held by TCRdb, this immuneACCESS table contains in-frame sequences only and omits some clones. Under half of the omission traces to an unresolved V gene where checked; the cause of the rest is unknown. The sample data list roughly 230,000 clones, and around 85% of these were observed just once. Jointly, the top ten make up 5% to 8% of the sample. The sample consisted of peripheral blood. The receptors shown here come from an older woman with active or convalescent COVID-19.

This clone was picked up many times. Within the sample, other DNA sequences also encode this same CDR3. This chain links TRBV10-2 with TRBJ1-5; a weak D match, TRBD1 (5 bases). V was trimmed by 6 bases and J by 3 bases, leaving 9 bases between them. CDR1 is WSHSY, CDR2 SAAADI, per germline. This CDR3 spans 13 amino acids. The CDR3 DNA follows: TGCGCCAGCAGAGGCAGGGACAATCAGCCCCAGCATTTT. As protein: CASRGRDNQPQHF.

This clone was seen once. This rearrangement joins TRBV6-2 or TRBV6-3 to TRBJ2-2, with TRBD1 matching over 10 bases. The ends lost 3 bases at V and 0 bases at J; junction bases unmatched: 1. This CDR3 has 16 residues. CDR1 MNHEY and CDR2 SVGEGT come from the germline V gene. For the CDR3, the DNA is TGTGCCAGCAGTTATGGACAGGGGGCGAACACCGGGGAGCTGTTTTTT. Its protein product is CASSYGQGANTGELFF.

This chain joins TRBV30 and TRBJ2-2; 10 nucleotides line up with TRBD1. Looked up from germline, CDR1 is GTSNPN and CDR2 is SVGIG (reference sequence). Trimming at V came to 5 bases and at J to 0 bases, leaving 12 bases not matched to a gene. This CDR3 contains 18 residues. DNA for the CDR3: TGTGCCTGGCCAGAGGCCGGGACAGGGGATCCGAACACCGGGGAGCTGTTTTTT. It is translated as CAWPEAGTGDPNTGELFF.

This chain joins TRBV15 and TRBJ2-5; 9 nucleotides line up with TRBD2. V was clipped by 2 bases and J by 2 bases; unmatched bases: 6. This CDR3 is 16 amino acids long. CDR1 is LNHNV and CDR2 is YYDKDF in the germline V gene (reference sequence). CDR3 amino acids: CATSRQAGGLQETQYF. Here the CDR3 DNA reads TGTGCCACCAGCAGACAAGCGGGAGGCCTTCAAGAGACCCAGTACTTC.

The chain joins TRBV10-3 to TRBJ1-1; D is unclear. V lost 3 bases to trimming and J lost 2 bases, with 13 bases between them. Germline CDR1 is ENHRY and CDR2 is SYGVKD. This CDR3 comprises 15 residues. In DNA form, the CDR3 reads TGTGCCATCAGTGACACCCTCAGTTTAAACACTGAAGCTTTCTTT. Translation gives CAISDTLSLNTEAFF.

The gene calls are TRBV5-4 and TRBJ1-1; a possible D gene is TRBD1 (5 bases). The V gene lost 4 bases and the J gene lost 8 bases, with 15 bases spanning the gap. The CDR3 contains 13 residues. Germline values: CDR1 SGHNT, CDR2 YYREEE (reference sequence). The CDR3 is CASSPGQGLEAFF. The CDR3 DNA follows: TGTGCCAGCAGCCCCGGCCAGGGCCTCGAAGCTTTCTTT.

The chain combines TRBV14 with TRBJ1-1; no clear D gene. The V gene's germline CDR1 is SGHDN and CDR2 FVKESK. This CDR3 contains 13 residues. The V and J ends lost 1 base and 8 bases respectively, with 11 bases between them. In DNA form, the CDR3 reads TGTGCCAGCAGCCAAGGTATGGGGAGGGAAGCTTTCTTT. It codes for CASSQGMGREAFF. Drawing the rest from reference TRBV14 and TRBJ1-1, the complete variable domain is EAGVTQFPSHSVIEKGQTVTLRCDPISGHDNLYWYRRVMGKEIKFLLHFVKESKQDESGMPNNRFLAERTGGTYSTLKVQPAELEDSGVYFCASSQGMGREAFFGQGTRLTVV.

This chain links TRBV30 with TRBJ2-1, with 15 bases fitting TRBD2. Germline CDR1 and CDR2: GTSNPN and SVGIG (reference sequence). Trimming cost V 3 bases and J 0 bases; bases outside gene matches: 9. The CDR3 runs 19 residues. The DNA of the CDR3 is TGTGCCTGGAGGGGGGGACTAGCGGGAGGAGTAAGCTCCTACAATGAGCAGTTCTTC. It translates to CAWRGGLAGGVSSYNEQFF.

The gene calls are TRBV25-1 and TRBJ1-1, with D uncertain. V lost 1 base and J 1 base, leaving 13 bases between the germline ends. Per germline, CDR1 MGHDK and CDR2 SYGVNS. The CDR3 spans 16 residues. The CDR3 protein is CASSEFTPRTNTEAFF. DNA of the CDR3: TGTGCCAGCAGTGAATTTACACCCAGAACGAACACTGAAGCTTTCTTT. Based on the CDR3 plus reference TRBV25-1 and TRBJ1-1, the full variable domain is EADIYQTPRYLVIGTGKKITLECSQTMGHDKMYWYQQDPGMELHLIHYSYGVNSTEKGDLSSESTVSRIRTEHFPLTLESARPSHTSQYLCASSEFTPRTNTEAFFGQGTRLTVV.

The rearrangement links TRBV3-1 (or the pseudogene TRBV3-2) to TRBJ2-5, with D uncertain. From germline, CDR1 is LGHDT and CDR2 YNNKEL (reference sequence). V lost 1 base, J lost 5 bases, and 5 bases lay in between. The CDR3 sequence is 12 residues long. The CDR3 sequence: CASSQVAETQYF. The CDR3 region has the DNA TGTGCCAGCAGCCAAGTTGCGGAGACCCAGTACTTC.

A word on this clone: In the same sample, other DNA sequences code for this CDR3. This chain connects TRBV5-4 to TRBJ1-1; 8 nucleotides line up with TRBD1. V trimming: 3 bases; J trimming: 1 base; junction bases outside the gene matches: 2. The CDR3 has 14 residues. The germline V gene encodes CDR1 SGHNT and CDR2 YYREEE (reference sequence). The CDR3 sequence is CASSSGQGNTEAFF. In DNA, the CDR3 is TGTGCCAGCAGCTCCGGACAGGGGAACACTGAAGCTTTCTTT.

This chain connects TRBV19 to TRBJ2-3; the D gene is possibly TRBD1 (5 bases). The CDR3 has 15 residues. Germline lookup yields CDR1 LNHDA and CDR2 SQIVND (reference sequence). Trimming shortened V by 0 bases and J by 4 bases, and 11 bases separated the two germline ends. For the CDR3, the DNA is TGTGCCAGTAGTATAGATCAAGGGGCCGCAGATACGCAGTATTTT. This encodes CASSIDQGAADTQYF.

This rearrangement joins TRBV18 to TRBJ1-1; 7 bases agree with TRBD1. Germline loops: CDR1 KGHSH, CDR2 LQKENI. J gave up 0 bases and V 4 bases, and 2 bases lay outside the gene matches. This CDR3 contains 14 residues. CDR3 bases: TGTGCCAGCTCACTGGGACAGCTGAACACTGAAGCTTTCTTT. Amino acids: CASSLGQLNTEAFF. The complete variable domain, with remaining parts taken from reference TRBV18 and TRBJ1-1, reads NAGVMQNPRHLVRRRGQEARLRCSPMKGHSHVYWYRQLPEEGLKFMVYLQKENIIDESGMPKERFSAEFPKEGPSILRIQQVVRGDSAAYFCASSLGQLNTEAFFGQGTRLTVV.

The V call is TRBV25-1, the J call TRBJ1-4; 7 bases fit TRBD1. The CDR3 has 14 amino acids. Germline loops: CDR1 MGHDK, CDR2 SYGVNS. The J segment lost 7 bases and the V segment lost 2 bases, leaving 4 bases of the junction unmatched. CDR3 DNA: TGTGCCAGCAGTGAAAACAGGGGTATTGAAAAACTGTTTTTT. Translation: CASSENRGIEKLFF.

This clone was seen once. In DNA, the CDR3 is TGTGCCAGCAGTGAGAGGTTGGCTCCCCTTGGCGGGGCCAACGTCCTGACTTTC. Encoded protein: CASSERLAPLGGANVLTF. The V and J genes are TRBV2 and TRBJ2-6; D remains unclear. Germline lookup yields CDR1 SNHLY and CDR2 FYNNEI. CDR3 length: 18 residues. With 3 bases removed from V and 4 bases from J, the gap between germline ends came to 19 bases. The whole variable domain, filled in from reference TRBV2 and TRBJ2-6, reads EPEVTQTPSHQVTQMGQEVILRCVPISNHLYFYWYRQILGQKVEFLVSFYNNEISEKSEIFDDQFSVERPDGSNFTLKIRSTKLEDSAMYFCASSERLAPLGGANVLTFGAGSRLTVL.

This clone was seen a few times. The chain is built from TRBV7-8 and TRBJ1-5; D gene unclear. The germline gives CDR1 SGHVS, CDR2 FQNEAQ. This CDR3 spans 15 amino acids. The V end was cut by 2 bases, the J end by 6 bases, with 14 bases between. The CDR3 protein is CASSLPGEGGQPQHF. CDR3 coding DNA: TGTGCCAGCAGCTTACCCGGGGAGGGCGGTCAGCCCCAGCATTTT.

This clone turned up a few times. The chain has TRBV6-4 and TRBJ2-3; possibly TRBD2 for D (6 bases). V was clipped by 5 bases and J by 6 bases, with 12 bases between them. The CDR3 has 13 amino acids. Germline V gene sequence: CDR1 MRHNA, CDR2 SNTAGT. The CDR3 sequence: CASSSLAFDTQYF. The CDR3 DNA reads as TGTGCCAGCAGTTCCCTAGCGTTTGATACGCAGTATTTT.

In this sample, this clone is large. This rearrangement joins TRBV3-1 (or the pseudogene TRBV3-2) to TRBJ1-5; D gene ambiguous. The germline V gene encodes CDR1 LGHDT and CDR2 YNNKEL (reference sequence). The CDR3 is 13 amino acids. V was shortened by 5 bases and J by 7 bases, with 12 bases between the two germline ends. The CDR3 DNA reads TGTGCCAGCAGCGCCGTCGGAGGACAGCCCCAGCATTTT. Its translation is CASSAVGGQPQHF.

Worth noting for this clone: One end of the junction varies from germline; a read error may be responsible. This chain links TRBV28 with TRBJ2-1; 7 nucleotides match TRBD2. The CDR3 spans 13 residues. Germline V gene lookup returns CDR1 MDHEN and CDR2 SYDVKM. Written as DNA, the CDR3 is TGTGCCAGCCGGTCCGGGGGGTACAGTGAGCAGTTCTTC. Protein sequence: CASRSGGYSEQFF.

In DNA form, the CDR3 reads TGTGCCACCAGTGAGGAGGGACAGGGAAGAGAGACCCAGTACTTC. Amino acid sequence: CATSEEGQGRETQYF. The rearrangement joins TRBV24-1 to TRBJ2-5; TRBD1 matches 9 bases. Germline V gives CDR1 KGHDR, CDR2 SFDVKD. Trimming at V came to 4 bases and at J to 4 bases, leaving 6 bases not matched to a gene. The CDR3 contains 15 residues.

CDR3 protein: CASSPRGTGEWANYGYTF. CDR3 bases: TGTGCCAGCTCACCTCGGGGAACGGGGGAATGGGCTAACTATGGCTACACCTTC. The chain uses TRBV18 and TRBJ1-2, with D perhaps matching TRBD1 (5 bases). The V end was cut by 3 bases, the J end by 0 bases, with 20 bases between. Per germline, CDR1 KGHSH and CDR2 LQKENI. The CDR3 length is 18 residues.

The CDR3 is CASSLDGTPPDEQFF. CDR3 in DNA: TGCGCCAGCAGCTTGGATGGGACACCCCCCGATGAGCAGTTCTTC. V and J are TRBV5-1 and TRBJ2-1; D may be TRBD1 (6 bases). The ends were cut back, 0 bases at V and 8 bases at J, with 15 bases in the middle. The CDR3 loop spans 15 amino acids. The germline V gene encodes CDR1 SGHRS and CDR2 YFSETQ. Drawing the rest from reference TRBV5-1 and TRBJ2-1, the complete variable domain is KAGVTQTPRYLIKTRGQQVTLSCSPISGHRSVSWYQQTPGQGLQFLFEYFSETQRNKGNFPGRFSGRQFSNSRSEMNVSTLELGDSALYLCASSLDGTPPDEQFFGPGTRLTVL.